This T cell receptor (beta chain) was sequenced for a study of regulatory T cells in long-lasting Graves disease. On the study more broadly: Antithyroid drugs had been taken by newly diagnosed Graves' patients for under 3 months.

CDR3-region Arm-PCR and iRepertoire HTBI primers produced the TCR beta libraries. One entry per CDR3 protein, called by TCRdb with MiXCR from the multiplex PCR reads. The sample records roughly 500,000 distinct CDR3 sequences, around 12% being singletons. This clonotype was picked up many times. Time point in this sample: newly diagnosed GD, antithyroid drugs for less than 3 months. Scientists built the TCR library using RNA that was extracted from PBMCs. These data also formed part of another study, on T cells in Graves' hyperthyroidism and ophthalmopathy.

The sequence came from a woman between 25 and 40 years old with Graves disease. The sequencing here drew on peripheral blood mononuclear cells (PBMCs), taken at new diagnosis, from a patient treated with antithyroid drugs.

The CDR3 loop is CASKRPNTGELFF. In DNA form, the CDR3 reads TGTGCCAGCAAACGGCCGAACACCGGGGAGCTGTTTTTT. The chain employs TRBV11-2 and TRBJ2-2; D not resolved. Deletions cut 7 bases from V and 0 bases from J, with 6 bases between. CDR1 SGHAT and CDR2 FQNNGV come from the germline V gene. This CDR3 comprises 13 residues.